Below, 22 T cell receptor beta chains from the same sample are listed, as sequenced in a study of PD-L1 blockade in urothelial cancer. Clones were read by immunoSEQ multiplex PCR, and TCRdb kept only the in-frame ones, dropping some. The sample consists of roughly 42,000 clones, about 90% of them appearing once. Regarding time point: peripheral blood 6 weeks after treatment start. The specimen comprised PBMCs, sampled around atezolizumab (anti-PD-L1) treatment. Receptors originate from a man in his 70s with urothelial cancer.

The chain joins TRBV5-1 to TRBJ2-7, with 9 bases matching TRBD1. V dropped 5 bases and J dropped 0; count of bases not matched to a gene: 6. The CDR3 runs 15 residues. Germline CDR1 and CDR2: SGHRS and YFSETQ. Written as DNA, the CDR3 is TGCGCCAGCAGTTGGACAGGGGCTTTCTCCTACGAGCAGTACTTC. Protein product: CASSWTGAFSYEQYF.

CDR3 region: CASSEGAGSLAKNIQYF. CDR3 nucleotide sequence: TGTGCCAGCAGTGAGGGGGCAGGCAGCCTGGCCAAAAACATTCAGTACTTC. The gene calls are TRBV5-4 and TRBJ2-4, with 7 positions matching TRBD1. In germline, CDR1 is SGHNT, CDR2 YYREEE (reference sequence). Germline trimming cut 5 bases from V and 1 base from J; bases unmatched to any gene: 12. This CDR3 has 17 residues. The whole variable domain, remainder taken from reference TRBV5-4 and TRBJ2-4, is ETGVTQSPTHLIKTRGQQVTLRCSSQSGHNTVSWYQQALGQGPQFIFQYYREEENGRGNFPPRFSGLQFPNYSSELNVNALELDDSALYLCASSEGAGSLAKNIQYFGAGTRLSVL.

The V and J genes are TRBV7-3 and TRBJ2-4, with D perhaps TRBD1 (6 bases). This CDR3 contains 16 residues. CDR1 is SGHTA and CDR2 is FQGTGA in the germline V gene. With 0 bases removed from V and 10 bases from J, the gap between germline ends came to 19 bases. The CDR3 here is CASSLTPTGPEVIQYF. The DNA of the CDR3 is TGTGCCAGCAGCTTAACCCCGACAGGCCCCGAAGTAATTCAGTACTTC.

CDR3 in amino acids: CASSPPAGDGYTF. CDR3 bases: TGTGCCAGCTCACCACCGGCAGGGGATGGCTACACCTTC. The chain is built from TRBV18 and TRBJ1-2; possible D gene TRBD1, 6 bases. Trimming removed 0 bases from V and 6 bases from J, with 8 bases in between. This CDR3 spans 13 amino acids. From germline, CDR1 is KGHSH and CDR2 LQKENI.

The chain carries TRBV5-1 and TRBJ2-7; 10 bases fit TRBD1. CDR1 and CDR2 from the germline V gene are SGHRS and YFSETQ. The CDR3 runs 18 residues. The ends lost 1 base at V and 2 bases at J; junction bases unmatched: 12. The CDR3, as DNA: TGCGCCAGCAGCTTGTCTTGGACAGGGGGTCCCATACCCTACGAGCAGTACTTC. This gives the protein CASSLSWTGGPIPYEQYF. Supplemented by reference TRBV5-1 and TRBJ2-7, the full variable domain reads KAGVTQTPRYLIKTRGQQVTLSCSPISGHRSVSWYQQTPGQGLQFLFEYFSETQRNKGNFPGRFSGRQFSNSRSEMNVSTLELGDSALYLCASSLSWTGGPIPYEQYFGPGTRLTVT.

The chain uses TRBV2 and TRBJ2-1; 9 bases fit TRBD2. Looked up from germline, CDR1 is SNHLY and CDR2 is FYNNEI. Unmatched junction bases numbered 7, after V lost 4 bases and J lost 9 bases. The CDR3 totals 14 residues. The CDR3 DNA sequence: TGTGCCAGCAGTGGTGGACTAGCGACGGGTGAGCAGTTCTTC. Translation: CASSGGLATGEQFF.

V is TRBV28 and J is TRBJ2-7; TRBD1 is a possible D gene (6 bases). With 3 bases removed from V and 6 bases from J, the gap between germline ends came to 12 bases. The CDR3 has 13 residues. CDR1 and CDR2 from the germline V gene are MDHEN and SYDVKM. CDR3 DNA sequence: TGTGCCAGCAGTTTGACAGGTTCCGTCGAGCAGTACTTC. Translated: CASSLTGSVEQYF.

The chain recombines TRBV5-8 with TRBJ2-5; tentative D call: TRBD2 (5 bases). Between the trimmed V and J ends, which lost 5 bases and 1 base, there was a span of 15 bases. Germline values: CDR1 SGHTS, CDR2 YDEGEE. The CDR3 contains 15 residues. The CDR3 DNA sequence: TGTGCCAGCAGTCCCCATCCAGCGGTCCAAGAGACCCAGTACTTC. Its translation is CASSPHPAVQETQYF.

As DNA, the CDR3 is TGTGCCAGCAGCGTATATCGGGGTAGCGGGAGCTCCTACAATGAGCAGTTCTTC. Its protein product is CASSVYRGSGSSYNEQFF. This chain joins TRBV9 and TRBJ2-1; 9 bases fit TRBD2. Trimming took 1 base from V and 0 from J; bases not matched to a gene: 8. Germline V CDR1 and CDR2: SGDLS, YYNGEE. The CDR3 has 18 residues.

The rearrangement uses TRBV4-1 and TRBJ2-1, with TRBD2 matching over 10 bases. After removal of 0 bases from V and 9 bases from J, the junction contained 11 bases not matched to a gene. This CDR3 is 17 amino acids long. Looked up from germline, CDR1 is MGHRA and CDR2 is YSYEKL. The CDR3 DNA follows: TGCGCCAGCAGCCAAGATTTTCTGCTAGCGGGAGTAGGTGAGCAGTTCTTC. Its translation is CASSQDFLLAGVGEQFF.

V gene TRBV29-1 combines with J gene TRBJ2-1; possible D gene TRBD1, 6 bases. The V end lost 2 bases, the J end lost 0 bases, and 11 bases lay between the germline ends. Germline V CDR1 and CDR2: SQVTM, ANQGSEA. This CDR3 has 15 residues. The CDR3 is CSVETGRSSYNEQFF. The DNA for the CDR3 is TGCAGCGTTGAAACAGGGCGGAGCTCCTACAATGAGCAGTTCTTC.

The chain carries TRBV7-8 and TRBJ2-5; a possible D gene is TRBD1 (6 bases). Germline CDR1 SGHVS, CDR2 FQNEAQ. The CDR3 covers 11 residues. Trimming cost V 5 bases and J 5 bases, with 6 bases left between them. CDR3 bases: TGTGCCAGCAGCCAGGGGGAGACCCAGTACTTC. As protein: CASSQGETQYF. The whole variable domain, filled in from reference TRBV7-8 and TRBJ2-5, reads GAGVSQSPRYKVAKRGQDVALRCDPISGHVSLFWYQQALGQGPEFLTYFQNEAQLDKSGLPSDRFFAERPEGSVSTLKIQRTQQEDSAVYLCASSQGETQYFGPGTRLLVL.

The chain couples TRBV30 to TRBJ2-1, with D perhaps TRBD2 (5 bases). Deletions cut 0 bases from V and 0 bases from J, with 9 bases between. This CDR3 region has 15 residues. Per germline, CDR1 GTSNPN and CDR2 SVGIG (reference sequence). CDR3 sequence: CAWSVGGGSYNEQFF. The CDR3 DNA follows: TGTGCCTGGAGTGTAGGAGGTGGCTCCTACAATGAGCAGTTCTTC.

V gene TRBV5-5 combines with J gene TRBJ1-2; D unclear. The CDR3 totals 14 residues. In germline, CDR1 is SGHKS, CDR2 YYEKEE (reference sequence). V shed 4 bases and J shed 0 bases, with 10 bases lying between them. The CDR3 DNA reads TGTGCCAGCAGCCCTGGGCTCTCTAACTATGGCTACACCTTC. Translated, it gives CASSPGLSNYGYTF.

This chain connects TRBV6-6 to TRBJ2-2, with a tentative D call TRBD2 (5 bases). The CDR3 totals 12 residues. Germline values: CDR1 MNHNY, CDR2 SVGAGI (reference sequence). The ends were cut back, 6 bases at V and 7 bases at J, with 9 bases in the middle. CDR3: CASRDGNGELFF. The CDR3 nucleotides are TGTGCCAGCAGGGACGGGAACGGGGAGCTGTTTTTT.

The V gene is TRBV10-3, the J gene TRBJ1-2, with TRBD1 matching 7 bases. The trim removed 6 bases at V and 6 bases at J, leaving 7 bases unmatched. CDR3 length: 13 amino acids. Per germline, CDR1 ENHRY and CDR2 SYGVKD. The CDR3 loop is CAIRLQGMHGYTF. CDR3 DNA: TGTGCCATCAGGTTACAGGGGATGCATGGCTACACCTTC.

V is TRBV27 and J is TRBJ1-2, with 10 bases fitting TRBD1. There are 15 residues in the CDR3. V lost 3 bases, J lost 7 bases, and 8 bases stayed unmatched. From germline, CDR1 is MNHEY and CDR2 SMNVEV (reference sequence). The CDR3: CASSFSTGQGGGYTF. The CDR3 coding sequence is TGTGCCAGCAGTTTCTCCACAGGACAGGGGGGTGGCTACACCTTC.

In nucleotides, the CDR3 is TGCGCCAGCAGTTACCGGGACAGGGTCTACGAGCAGTACTTC. Its protein product is CASSYRDRVYEQYF. The chain has TRBV10-1 and TRBJ2-7; 9 bases map to TRBD1. Germline V gene sequence: CDR1 WNHNN, CDR2 SYGVQD (reference sequence). The CDR3 runs 14 residues. J gave up 3 bases and V 5 bases, and 5 bases lay outside the gene matches.

This clone came up once. V gene TRBV6-6 combines with J gene TRBJ1-1; D call uncertain. The CDR3 extends over 12 amino acids. Trimming took off 5 bases at V and 3 bases at J, with 7 bases between the two ends. Germline V gene sequence: CDR1 MNHNY, CDR2 SVGAGI (reference sequence). CDR3 residues: CASSPPDTEAFF. The CDR3 bases are TGTGCCAGCAGTCCCCCAGACACTGAAGCTTTCTTT.

This chain connects TRBV6-5 to TRBJ2-1; 7 bases match TRBD1. There are 14 residues in the CDR3. Looked up from germline, CDR1 is MNHEY and CDR2 is SVGAGI. The ends lost 4 bases at V and 7 bases at J; junction bases unmatched: 7. CDR3 sequence reads: CASSLQGKRNEQFF. The DNA for the CDR3 is TGTGCCAGCAGTTTACAGGGGAAAAGGAATGAGCAGTTCTTC.

This clone came up once. V usage is TRBV7-2 and J usage is TRBJ2-1; 8 nucleotides line up with TRBD2. Trimming took 8 bases from V and 6 from J; bases not matched to a gene: 9. Germline assignment: CDR1 SGHTA and CDR2 FQGNSA. The CDR3 runs to 14 residues. The CDR3 sequence: CASRGLAGRNEQFF. The CDR3 DNA reads as TGTGCCAGCCGCGGATTAGCGGGACGCAATGAGCAGTTCTTC.

This chain links TRBV5-8 with TRBJ2-5; D may be TRBD2 (5 bases). The CDR3 sequence is 15 residues long. Trimming removed 0 bases at V and 1 base at J, with 10 bases between. Per germline, CDR1 SGHTS and CDR2 YDEGEE. The CDR3 loop reads CASSLGRGFQETQYF. As DNA, the CDR3 is TGTGCCAGCAGCTTGGGACGGGGATTCCAAGAGACCCAGTACTTC.